The TCR beta chain under discussion was sequenced for a study of technical replicates of blood from a handful of donors. Germline CDR1 is LNHDA and CDR2 is SQIVND (reference sequence). Trimming stripped 8 bases from V and 0 bases from J, with 20 bases between. The length of the CDR3 is 18 residues. Measured with immunoSEQ multiplex PCR; TCRdb has only the in-frame clones, and not every one. This table holds tens of thousands of clones, roughly 96% found once. This clonotype was sampled from a human donor in good health. Sequenced: T cells isolated from PBMCs. The rearrangement links TRBV19 to TRBJ1-6; D is unresolved. The CDR3 here is CASSREGPDDSYNSPLHF. The CDR3 coding sequence is TGTGCCAGTTCCCGGGAAGGGCCCGATGACTCCTATAATTCACCCCTCCACTTT. Drawing the rest from reference TRBV19 and TRBJ1-6, the complete variable domain is DGGITQSPKYLFRKEGQNVTLSCEQNLNHDAMYWYRQDPGQGLRLIYYSQIVNDFQKGDIAEGYSVSREKKESFPLTVTSAQKNPTAFYLCASSREGPDDSYNSPLHFGNGTRLTVT.